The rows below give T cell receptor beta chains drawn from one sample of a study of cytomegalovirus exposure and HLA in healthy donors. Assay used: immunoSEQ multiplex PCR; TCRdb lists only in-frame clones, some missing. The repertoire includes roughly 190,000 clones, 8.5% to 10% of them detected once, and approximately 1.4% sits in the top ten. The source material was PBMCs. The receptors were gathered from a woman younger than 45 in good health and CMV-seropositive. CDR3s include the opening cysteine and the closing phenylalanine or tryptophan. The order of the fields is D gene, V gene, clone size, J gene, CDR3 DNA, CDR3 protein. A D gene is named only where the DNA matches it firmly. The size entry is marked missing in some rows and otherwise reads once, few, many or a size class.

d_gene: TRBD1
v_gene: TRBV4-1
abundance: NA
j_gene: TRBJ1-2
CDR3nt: TGCGCCAGCAGCCAACTCCGGACAGGGCCTAACTATGGCTACACCTTC
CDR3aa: CASSQLRTGPNYGYTF

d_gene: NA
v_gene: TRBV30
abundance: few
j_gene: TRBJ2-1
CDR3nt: TGTGCCTGGACTAGCGAATTATTAGTCAATGAGCAGTTCTTC
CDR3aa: CAWTSELLVNEQFF

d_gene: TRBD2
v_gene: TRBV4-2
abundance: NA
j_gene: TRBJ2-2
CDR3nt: TGTGCCAGCAGCCAAGAAGGGCCAGGGAGGGCCGGGGAGCTGTTTTTT
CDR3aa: CASSQEGPGRAGELFF

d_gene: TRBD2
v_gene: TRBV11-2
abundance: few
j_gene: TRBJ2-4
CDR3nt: TGTGCCAGCAGCTTAGCCCCGGGAGGGCCGGAAAACATTCAGTACTTC
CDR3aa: CASSLAPGGPENIQYF

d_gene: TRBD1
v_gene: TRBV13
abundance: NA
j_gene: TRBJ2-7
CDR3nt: TGTGCCAGCAGCTATACAGGGGGGACCTCCTACGAGCAGTACTTC
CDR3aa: CASSYTGGTSYEQYF

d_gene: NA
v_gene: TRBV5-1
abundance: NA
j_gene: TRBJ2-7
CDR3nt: TGCGCCAGCAGCTTAGGTAGCGAATACGACGAGCAGTACTTC
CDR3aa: CASSLGSEYDEQYF

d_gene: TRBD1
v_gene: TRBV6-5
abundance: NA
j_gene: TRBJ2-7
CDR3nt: TGTGCCAGCAGTTACACGGGACAGGGAACCTACGAGCAGTACTTC
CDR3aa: CASSYTGQGTYEQYF

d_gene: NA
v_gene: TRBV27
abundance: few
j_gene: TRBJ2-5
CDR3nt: TGTGCCAGCAGTCCTCCGGTCCACCCGGGGTACTTC
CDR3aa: CASSPPVHPGYF

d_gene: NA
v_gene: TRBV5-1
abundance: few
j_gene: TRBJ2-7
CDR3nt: TGCGCCAGCAGCTTGGCCTCAGTTTCCTACGAGCAGTACTTC
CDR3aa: CASSLASVSYEQYF

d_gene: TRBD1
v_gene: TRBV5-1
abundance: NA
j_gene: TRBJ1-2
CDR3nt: TGCGCCAGCAGATCTTCGGGACAGGGCTATGGCTACCCCTTC
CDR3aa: CASRSSGQGYGYPF

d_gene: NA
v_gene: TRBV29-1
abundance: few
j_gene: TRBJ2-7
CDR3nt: TGCAGCGTTTGCCTGAGCTCCTACGAGCAGTACTTC
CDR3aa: CSVCLSSYEQYF

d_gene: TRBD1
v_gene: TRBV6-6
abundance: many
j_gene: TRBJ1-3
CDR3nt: TGTGCCAGCAGTTTCGACAGGGCCTCTGGAAACACCATATATTTT
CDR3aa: CASSFDRASGNTIYF

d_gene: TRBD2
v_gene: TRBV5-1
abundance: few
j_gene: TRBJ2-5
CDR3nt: TGCGCCAGCAGCTCGGGCGTCCTAGCGGGAGCTCAAGAGACCCAGTACTTC
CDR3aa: CASSSGVLAGAQETQYF

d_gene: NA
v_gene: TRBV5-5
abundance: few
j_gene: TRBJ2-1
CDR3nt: TGTGCCAGCAGCGTCCTTTCCTACAATGAGCAGTTCTTC
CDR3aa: CASSVLSYNEQFF

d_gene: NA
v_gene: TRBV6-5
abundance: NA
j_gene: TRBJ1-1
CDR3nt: TGTGCCAGCAGTTACTCGCGACACACTAACACTGAAGCTTTCTTT
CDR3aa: CASSYSRHTNTEAFF

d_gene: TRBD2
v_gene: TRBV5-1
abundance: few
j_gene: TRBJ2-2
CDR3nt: TGCGCCAGCAGCTTGGACCCTAGCGGATCCACCGGGGAGCTGTTTTTT
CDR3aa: CASSLDPSGSTGELFF

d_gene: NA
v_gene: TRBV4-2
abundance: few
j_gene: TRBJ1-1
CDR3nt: TGTGCCAGCAGCCAAGCCCAGGGATCTGAAGCTTTCTTT
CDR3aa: CASSQAQGSEAFF

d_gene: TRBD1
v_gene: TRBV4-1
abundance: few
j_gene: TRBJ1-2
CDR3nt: TGCGCCAGCAGTAAGGGTAGGGCAGGGGGCGCCGACTATGGCTACACCTTC
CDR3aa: CASSKGRAGGADYGYTF

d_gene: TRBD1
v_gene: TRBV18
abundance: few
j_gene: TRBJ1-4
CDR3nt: TGTGCCAGCTCACGAGGACAGGGGAATGAAAAACTGTTTTTT
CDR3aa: CASSRGQGNEKLFF

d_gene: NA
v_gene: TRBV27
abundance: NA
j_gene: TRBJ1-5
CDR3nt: TGTGCCAGCAGTTATCGGGGCAATCAGCCCCAGCATTTT
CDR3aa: CASSYRGNQPQHF

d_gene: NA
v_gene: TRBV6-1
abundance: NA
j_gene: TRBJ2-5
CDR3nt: TGTGCCAGCAACGGGAGATTTGAGACCAAGTACTTC
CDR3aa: CASNGRFETKYF

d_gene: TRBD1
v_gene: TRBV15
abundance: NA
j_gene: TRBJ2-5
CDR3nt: TGTGCCACCGGACAGGCACAAGAGACCCAGTACTTC
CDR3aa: CATGQAQETQYF

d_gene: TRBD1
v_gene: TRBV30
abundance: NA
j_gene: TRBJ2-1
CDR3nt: TGTGCCTGTTACAGGGGTTACAATGAGCAGTTCTTC
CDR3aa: CACYRGYNEQFF

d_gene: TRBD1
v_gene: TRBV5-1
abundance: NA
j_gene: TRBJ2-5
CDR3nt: TGCGCCAGCAGCTTATGGGACAGCCAAGAGACCCAGTACTTC
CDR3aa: CASSLWDSQETQYF

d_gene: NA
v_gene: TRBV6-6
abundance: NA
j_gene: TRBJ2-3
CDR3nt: TGTGCCAGCAGAGACCCTGGGGGGAGAACAGATACGCAGTATTTT
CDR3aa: CASRDPGGRTDTQYF

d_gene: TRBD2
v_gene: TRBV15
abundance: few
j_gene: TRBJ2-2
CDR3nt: TGTGCCACCAGCAGAGATCTGGGAGCGGGAGCTGCCGGGGAGCTGTTTTTT
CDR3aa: CATSRDLGAGAAGELFF

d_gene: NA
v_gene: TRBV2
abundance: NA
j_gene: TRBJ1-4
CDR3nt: TGTGCCAGCAGTGACAGGAGGGCAACTAATGAAAAACTGTTTTTT
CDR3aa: CASSDRRATNEKLFF

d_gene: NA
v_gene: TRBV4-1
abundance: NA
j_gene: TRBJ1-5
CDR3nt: TGCGCCAGCAGCCAAGATGGTAGGGCAGGGAATCAGCCCCAGCATTTT
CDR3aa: CASSQDGRAGNQPQHF

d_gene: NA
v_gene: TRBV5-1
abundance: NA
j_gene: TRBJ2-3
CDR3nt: TGCGCCAGCAGCTTGGGCAGGTTCACAGATACGCAGTATTTT
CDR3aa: CASSLGRFTDTQYF

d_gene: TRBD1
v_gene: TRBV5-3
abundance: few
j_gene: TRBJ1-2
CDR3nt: TGTGCCAGAAGCGCTAGGACAGGGGAAATTAATGGCTACACCTTC
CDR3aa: CARSARTGEINGYTF

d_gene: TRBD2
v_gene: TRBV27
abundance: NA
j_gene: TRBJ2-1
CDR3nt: TGTGCCAGCAGTTTAAGGCCGCGGGAGACCTACAATGAGCAGTTCTTC
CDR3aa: CASSLRPRETYNEQFF

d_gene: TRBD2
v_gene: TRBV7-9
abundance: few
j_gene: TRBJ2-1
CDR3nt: TGTGCCAGCTCGGGGCGGGAGAGTCTTACCAATGAGCAGTTCTTC
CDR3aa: CASSGRESLTNEQFF